This T cell receptor beta chain was obtained from a study of Tregs in tolerant kidney transplant recipients. Mixed chimerism was transient after nonmyeloablative marrow transplants from related graft donors. Generated by immunoSEQ multiplex PCR, the TCRdb table keeps only in-frame clones and is missing some. The sample totals some 29,000 clones. Sequencing used CD4+ T cells from blood (PBMCs), obtained 24 months after the transplant. This clonotype was obtained from a human patient who received a combined kidney and bone marrow transplant. Some T cells may possibly be graft donor cells.

The CDR3 is CAWRGSGTSGRLYNEQFF. The part of the CDR3 DNA that was read is TGTGCCTGGAGGGGATCGGGGACTAGCGGGAGGCTCTACAATGAG. The chain uses TRBV30 and TRBJ2-1; TRBD2 matches at 15 bases. The DNA ends 3 residues before the CDR3 does, and the rest of the CDR3 is filled in from the germline J gene. Germline CDR1 GTSNPN, CDR2 SVGIG (reference sequence). The length of the CDR3 is 18 residues. The trim removed 3 bases at V and 3 bases at J, leaving 9 bases unmatched.